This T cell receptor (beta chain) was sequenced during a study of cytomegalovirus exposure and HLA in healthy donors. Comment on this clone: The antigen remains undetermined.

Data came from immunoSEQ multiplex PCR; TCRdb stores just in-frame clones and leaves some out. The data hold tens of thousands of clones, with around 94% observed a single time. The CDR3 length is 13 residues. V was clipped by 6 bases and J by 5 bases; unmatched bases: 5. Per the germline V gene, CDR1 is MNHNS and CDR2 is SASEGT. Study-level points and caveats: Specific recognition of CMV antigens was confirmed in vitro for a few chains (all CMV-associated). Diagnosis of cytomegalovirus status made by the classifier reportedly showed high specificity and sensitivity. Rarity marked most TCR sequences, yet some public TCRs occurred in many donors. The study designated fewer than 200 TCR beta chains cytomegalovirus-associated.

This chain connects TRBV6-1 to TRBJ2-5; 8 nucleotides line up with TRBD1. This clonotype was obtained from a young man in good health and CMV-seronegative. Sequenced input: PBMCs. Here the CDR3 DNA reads TGTGCCAGCAGCCAGGGGGCTCGGGAGACCCAGTACTTC. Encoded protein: CASSQGARETQYF.